Listed here is a single TCR beta chain. Its antigen is unidentified. Amplification used 60 Vbeta primers and 13 Jbeta primers. Data came from immunoSEQ multiplex PCR; TCRdb stores just in-frame clones and leaves some out. The sample lists roughly 110,000 clones, about 64% seen once, with less than 3.5% in the top ten. The sample originates from a study of cytomegalovirus exposure and HLA in healthy donors. In the study overall: Genotyping of some 400 donors showed that about 79% belonged to the Caucasian-associated ancestry cluster.

Study-wide results and limits: It emerged from a later analysis that several of the most significant clusters appeared to be linked to common viral pathogens. A later look showed TCR association rates differing by HLA locus, highest for DRB1 and lowest for HLA-C. Within the data, a cluster of highly shared sequence variants was likely a sequencing artifact.

The sequence came from a female donor in good health and CMV-seronegative. The sample consisted of PBMCs.

This CDR3 reads CASSSEGVYGYTF. The DNA of the CDR3 is TGTGCCAGCAGCTCAGAGGGGGTCTATGGCTACACCTTC. J is TRBJ1-2 and V is TRBV7-2; tentatively, D is TRBD1 (6 bases). Germline CDR1 reads SGHTA; CDR2 reads FQGNSA. Trimming stripped 4 bases from V and 4 bases from J, with 10 bases between. The CDR3 contains 13 residues.